Following are 24 T cell receptor beta chains from one sample sequenced in a study of T cell repertoires in cytomegalovirus infection. In TCRdb, the reads were re-called with MiXCR into one record per CDR3 protein. The sample gives approximately 140,000 distinct CDR3 sequences, under 8.5% of which show up once; under 20% is in the top ten. Sequenced: PBMCs. All receptors come from a human donor in good health (CMV status not recorded). Some clones in this sample may be carry-over from other donors' samples.

This clonotype was picked up a small number of times. The V gene is TRBV7-3, the J gene TRBJ2-1; D remains unclear. This CDR3 is built from 13 residues. Germline CDR1 reads SGHTA; CDR2 reads FQGTGA. Trimming pared 3 bases from V and 0 bases from J, leaving 3 bases between. Written as DNA, the CDR3 is TGTGCCAGCAGCTTGGCCTCCTACAATGAGCAGTTCTTC. Residues: CASSLASYNEQFF.

This clonotype was found a few times. The rearrangement joins TRBV5-4 to TRBJ2-7; the match to TRBD2 covers 8 bases. V shed 4 bases, J shed 1 base, and the junction held 4 bases outside the gene matches. The CDR3 has 14 amino acids. Looked up from germline, CDR1 is SGHNT and CDR2 is YYREEE (reference sequence). In DNA, the CDR3 is TGTGCCAGCAGCCCAATAGCGGGATCCTACGAGCAGTACTTC. As protein: CASSPIAGSYEQYF.

This clonotype was detected only a few times. The genes are TRBV6-2 or TRBV6-3 and TRBJ1-1; D unresolved. The CDR3 totals 13 residues. CDR1 MNHEY and CDR2 SVGEGT come from the germline V gene. V was trimmed by 1 base and J by 5 bases, leaving 8 bases between them. CDR3 nucleotides: TGTGCCAGCAGTTACTGGGAAAGGACTGAAGCTTTCTTT. Protein sequence: CASSYWERTEAFF.

Only one count was recorded for this clonotype. This may arise from a read error, as a much more abundant clone is one base away. The V call is TRBV24-1, the J call TRBJ2-5; TRBD2 matches at 9 bases. This CDR3 has 13 amino acids. The V gene's germline CDR1 is KGHDR and CDR2 SFDVKD. With 3 bases clipped from V and 13 bases from J, the junction kept 8 bases outside the gene matches. The CDR3 reads CATSDLAGPGGYF. The CDR3 DNA reads TGTGCCACCAGTGATCTAGCGGGGCCGGGGGGGTACTTC.

This clonotype was observed a few times. The chain couples TRBV4-3 to TRBJ2-2, with 7 bases that match TRBD2. Germline trimming cut 0 bases from V and 0 bases from J; bases unmatched to any gene: 7. Germline loops: CDR1 LGHNA, CDR2 YSLEER. The CDR3 consists of 18 residues. CDR3 bases: TGCGCCAGCAGCCAAGACCCTCCGACTAGCACGAACACCGGGGAGCTGTTTTTT. The encoded protein is CASSQDPPTSTNTGELFF.

The table lists this clonotype with many counts. The chain combines TRBV20-1 with TRBJ2-5; 7 positions agree with TRBD1. Germline V CDR1 and CDR2: DFQATT, SNEGSKA (reference sequence). V dropped 3 bases and J dropped 3; count of bases not matched to a gene: 7. The CDR3 runs to 14 residues. DNA of the CDR3: TGCAGTGCTAGCCCCAGCAGGGGGAAAGAGACCCAGTACTTC. Amino acid sequence: CSASPSRGKETQYF.

This clonotype appeared many times. The rearrangement joins TRBV2 to TRBJ1-3, with a possible D match to TRBD1 (5 bases). Germline lookup yields CDR1 SNHLY and CDR2 FYNNEI. Trimming removed 8 bases at V and 4 bases at J, with 15 bases between. This CDR3 has 14 residues. CDR3 DNA: TGTGCCAGCGGCAGGGAACTCTTCGGAAACACCATATATTTT. As protein: CASGRELFGNTIYF. Together with reference TRBV2 and TRBJ1-3, the CDR3 gives the full variable domain: EPEVTQTPSHQVTQMGQEVILRCVPISNHLYFYWYRQILGQKVEFLVSFYNNEISEKSEIFDDQFSVERPDGSNFTLKIRSTKLEDSAMYFCASGRELFGNTIYFGEGSWLTVV.

There are many counts of this clonotype. V and J are TRBV7-2 and TRBJ1-2, with D possibly TRBD1 on 5 matching bases. The CDR3 sequence is 15 residues long. Trimming left V 5 bases short and J 5 bases short, with 18 bases between. From germline, CDR1 is SGHTA and CDR2 FQGNSA. DNA of the CDR3: TGTGCCAGCAGCCCGGACACGGGACCGAATTATGGCTACACCTTC. Protein product: CASSPDTGPNYGYTF.

This clonotype was observed many times. V and J are TRBV7-9 and TRBJ2-5, with a tentative D call TRBD2 (5 bases). CDR3 length: 14 amino acids. V lost 4 bases and J 0 bases, leaving 9 bases between the germline ends. Germline CDR1 reads SEHNR; CDR2 reads FQNEAQ (reference sequence). CDR3 nucleotide sequence: TGTGCCAGCAGCTCGGACGGGGACCAAGAGACCCAGTACTTC. Amino acid sequence: CASSSDGDQETQYF.

Written as DNA, the CDR3 is TGTGCCAGCAGCTCAAGCCACGGCAGAAGTAACTATGGCTACACCTTC. Translating gives CASSSSHGRSNYGYTF. The V and J genes are TRBV13 and TRBJ1-2, with D hard to call. This CDR3 comprises 16 residues. The V gene's germline CDR1 is PRHDT and CDR2 FYEKMQ (reference sequence). V gave up 4 bases and J gave up 1 base, with 16 bases separating them. The full variable domain, in which reference TRBV13 and TRBJ1-2 provide the parts outside the CDR3, is AAGVIQSPRHLIKEKRETATLKCYPIPRHDTVYWYQQGPGQDPQFLISFYEKMQSDKGSIPDRFSAQQFSDYHSELNMSSLELGDSALYFCASSSSHGRSNYGYTFGSGTRLTVV.

This chain links TRBV7-6 with TRBJ2-3, with D possibly matching TRBD1 (6 bases). This CDR3 is built from 15 residues. V was shortened by 5 bases and J by 2 bases, with 14 bases between the two germline ends. Germline V gives CDR1 SGHVS, CDR2 FNYEAQ. The CDR3 protein is CASSPDRDITDTQYF. CDR3 in DNA: TGTGCCAGCAGCCCGGACCGGGACATCACAGATACGCAGTATTTT.

This clonotype showed up many times. The chain combines TRBV15 with TRBJ1-6; D not certain. Deletions cut 0 bases from V and 10 bases from J, with 7 bases between. In germline, CDR1 is LNHNV, CDR2 YYDKDF (reference sequence). There are 13 residues in the CDR3. The CDR3 DNA reads as TGTGCCACCAGCAGAGACAGCCTATCACCCCTCCACTTT. Translating gives CATSRDSLSPLHF.

Many counts were recorded for this clonotype. This chain links TRBV6-2 or TRBV6-3 with TRBJ1-2; 11 bases are shared with TRBD1. Germline CDR1 and CDR2: MNHEY and SVGEGT. This CDR3 spans 13 amino acids. The trim removed 6 bases at V and 6 bases at J, leaving 3 bases unmatched. CDR3 DNA: TGTGCCAGCAGCGCGGGACAGGGGGATGGCTACACCTTC. Its translation is CASSAGQGDGYTF.

In its sample, this clonotype was seen many times. The gene calls are TRBV2 and TRBJ1-4; perhaps TRBD1 as D (6 bases). The V and J ends lost 5 bases and 8 bases respectively, with 12 bases between them. Germline CDR1 is SNHLY and CDR2 is FYNNEI. This CDR3 is built from 13 residues. As DNA, the CDR3 is TGTGCCAGCAGTCCGGGGGCAGTCGAAAAACTGTTTTTT. This gives the protein CASSPGAVEKLFF.

This clonotype was counted ten times or more. The V call is TRBV11-2, the J call TRBJ2-5; D not resolved. This CDR3 contains 13 residues. The V gene lost 0 bases and the J gene lost 7 bases, with 9 bases spanning the gap. Germline CDR1 SGHAT, CDR2 FQNNGV. The chain's CDR3 is CASSLDPVGTQYF. The CDR3 DNA follows: TGTGCCAGCAGCTTAGATCCGGTGGGGACCCAGTACTTC.

In the case of this clonotype: Germline is not matched at one junction end, which may reflect a read error. The V call is TRBV5-6, the J call TRBJ2-3, with a tentative D call TRBD2 (6 bases). Germline assignment: CDR1 SGHDT and CDR2 YYEEEE. CDR3 length: 18 residues. The CDR3 nucleotides are TGTGTCAGCAGCGGAAGGGGTGGTAGCGGCGCCCCCATAGGTACGCAGTATTTT. Amino acid sequence: CVSSGRGGSGAPIGTQYF.

This clonotype occurred many times. V usage is TRBV7-2 and J usage is TRBJ2-3, with D possibly being TRBD1 or TRBD2 (5 bases each). This CDR3 is built from 17 residues. Germline CDR1 is SGHTA and CDR2 is FQGNSA. The germline V and J ends were trimmed by 2 bases and 1 base, with 16 bases remaining between them. The CDR3 coding sequence is TGTGCCAGCAGCTTATTTTTGGGTCTGGGGGGCACAGATACGCAGTATTTT. As protein: CASSLFLGLGGTDTQYF.

This clonotype appeared many times. This chain links TRBV14 with TRBJ1-4; D may be TRBD1 (5 bases). The V end was cut by 0 bases, the J end by 0 bases, with 20 bases between. This CDR3 spans 20 amino acids. Germline-derived CDR1 and CDR2 are SGHDN and FVKESK. CDR3 loop: CASSQETVIWGTATNEKLFF. CDR3 nucleotide sequence: TGTGCCAGCAGCCAAGAGACCGTTATCTGGGGCACGGCAACTAATGAAAAACTGTTTTTT. Filled out from reference TRBV14 and TRBJ1-4, the complete variable domain reads EAGVTQFPSHSVIEKGQTVTLRCDPISGHDNLYWYRRVMGKEIKFLLHFVKESKQDESGMPNNRFLAERTGGTYSTLKVQPAELEDSGVYFCASSQETVIWGTATNEKLFFGSGTQLSVL.

The V and J genes are TRBV9 and TRBJ1-2; TRBD1 agrees at 8 bases. The J segment lost 7 bases and the V segment lost 0 bases, leaving 5 bases of the junction unmatched. The CDR3 length is 14 residues. CDR1 SGDLS and CDR2 YYNGEE come from the germline V gene. The CDR3 sequence: CASSVGNRGSGYTF. The CDR3 coding sequence is TGTGCCAGCAGCGTAGGTAACAGGGGGTCTGGCTACACCTTC.

This clonotype was counted at least ten times. The chain has TRBV28 and TRBJ2-1; 8 nucleotides line up with TRBD2. This CDR3 spans 14 amino acids. The V segment lost 10 bases and the J segment 6 bases; nucleotides outside the gene matches: 11. Looked up from germline, CDR1 is MDHEN and CDR2 is SYDVKM. The CDR3 DNA sequence: TGTGCCACTTCCTTTTCGGGGGGGTTCAATGAGCAGTTCTTC. It translates to CATSFSGGFNEQFF.

A few counts support this clonotype. The CDR3 loop reads CASSQGFRLPFGNTIYF. The CDR3, as DNA: TGTGCCAGCAGCCAAGGATTCCGACTACCCTTTGGAAACACCATATATTTT. This chain joins TRBV14 and TRBJ1-3; no clear D gene. The V end was cut by 1 base, the J end by 3 bases, with 16 bases between. Germline assignment: CDR1 SGHDN and CDR2 FVKESK. CDR3 length: 17 residues.

This clonotype has a count of ten or more. V and J are TRBV28 and TRBJ2-7; either TRBD1 or TRBD2 may supply D (5 bases each). Germline loops: CDR1 MDHEN, CDR2 SYDVKM. V lost 6 bases to trimming and J lost 5 bases, with 14 bases between them. The CDR3 has 13 residues. For the CDR3, the DNA is TGTGCCAGCAGGACCGGGGCTCGGCACGAGCAGTACTTC. As protein: CASRTGARHEQYF. The variable domain in full, completed from reference TRBV28 and TRBJ2-7, reads DVKVTQSSRYLVKRTGEKVFLECVQDMDHENMFWYRQDPGLGLRLIYFSYDVKMKEKGDIPEGYSVSREKKERFSLILESASTNQTSMYLCASRTGARHEQYFGPGTRLTVT.

The rearrangement links TRBV5-5 to TRBJ1-2; D unresolved. The CDR3 loop spans 13 amino acids. The germline V gene encodes CDR1 SGHKS and CDR2 YYEKEE (reference sequence). V was clipped by 5 bases and J by 6 bases, with 14 bases between them. CDR3: CASRRESPDGYTF. The CDR3 nucleotides read TGTGCCAGCAGACGGGAGAGTCCAGATGGCTACACCTTC.

This clonotype was seen ten or more times. The chain uses TRBV29-1 and TRBJ1-2; D remains unclear. The CDR3 runs 12 residues. CDR1 SQVTM and CDR2 ANQGSEA come from the germline V gene. V was shortened by 0 bases and J by 4 bases, with 6 bases between the two germline ends. The CDR3, as DNA: TGCAGCGTTGAAGACCCGGGCTATGGCTACACCTTC. As protein: CSVEDPGYGYTF.